This section outlines one TCR beta chain sequence together with its context. These data come from a study of cytomegalovirus exposure and HLA in healthy donors. CDR1 is KGHSH, CDR2 LQKENI, per germline. The CDR3 length is 14 residues. V shed 2 bases and J shed 8 bases, with 13 bases lying between them. Only in-frame clones appear in the TCRdb table, and some are missing; sequencing was by immunoSEQ multiplex PCR. The repertoire holds tens of thousands of clones, with roughly 93% as singletons. The gene calls are TRBV18 and TRBJ2-1; D perhaps matches TRBD2 (5 bases). This receptor was taken from a young man in good health and CMV-seronegative. Source material: PBMCs. This chain's CDR3 is CASSPSGRGDEQFF. Written as DNA, the CDR3 is TGTGCCAGCTCACCAAGCGGTCGTGGGGATGAGCAGTTCTTC.